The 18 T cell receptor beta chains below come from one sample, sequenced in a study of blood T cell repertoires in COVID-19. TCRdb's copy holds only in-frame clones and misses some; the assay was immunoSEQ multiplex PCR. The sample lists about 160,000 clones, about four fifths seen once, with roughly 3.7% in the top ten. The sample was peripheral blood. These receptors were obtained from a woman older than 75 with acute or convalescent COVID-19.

The CDR3 loop is CASRGQVGNYGYTF. CDR3 DNA: TGTGCCAGCAGAGGACAGGTCGGGAACTATGGCTACACCTTC. The rearrangement joins TRBV6-5 to TRBJ1-2; 7 bases are shared with TRBD1. Trimming removed 6 bases from V and 2 bases from J; junction bases left unmatched: 6. CDR1 MNHEY and CDR2 SVGAGI come from the germline V gene. The CDR3 runs to 14 residues.

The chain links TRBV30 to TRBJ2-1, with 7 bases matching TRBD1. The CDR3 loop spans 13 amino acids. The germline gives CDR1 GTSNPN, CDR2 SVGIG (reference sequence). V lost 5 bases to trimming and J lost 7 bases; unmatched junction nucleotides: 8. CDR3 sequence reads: CAWVRQGVNEQFF. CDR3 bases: TGTGCCTGGGTGAGGCAGGGGGTAAATGAGCAGTTCTTC.

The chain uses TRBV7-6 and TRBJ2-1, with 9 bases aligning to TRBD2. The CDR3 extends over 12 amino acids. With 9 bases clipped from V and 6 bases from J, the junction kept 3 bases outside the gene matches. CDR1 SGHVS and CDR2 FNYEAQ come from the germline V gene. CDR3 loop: CASSGGLNEQFF. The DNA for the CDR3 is TGTGCCAGTAGCGGGGGCCTCAATGAGCAGTTCTTC.

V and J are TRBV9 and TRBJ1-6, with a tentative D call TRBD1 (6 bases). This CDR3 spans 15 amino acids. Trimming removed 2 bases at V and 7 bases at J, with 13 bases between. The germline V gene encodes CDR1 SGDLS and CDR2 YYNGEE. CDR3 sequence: CASSVSGQKNSPLHF. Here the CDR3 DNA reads TGTGCCAGCAGCGTGTCGGGACAAAAAAATTCACCCCTCCACTTT.

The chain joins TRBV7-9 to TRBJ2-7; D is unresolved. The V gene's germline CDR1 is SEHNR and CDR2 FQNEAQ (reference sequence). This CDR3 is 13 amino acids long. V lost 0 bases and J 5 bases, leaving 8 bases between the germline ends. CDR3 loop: CASSLAPPDEQYF. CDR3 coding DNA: TGTGCCAGCAGCTTAGCGCCCCCAGACGAGCAGTACTTC.

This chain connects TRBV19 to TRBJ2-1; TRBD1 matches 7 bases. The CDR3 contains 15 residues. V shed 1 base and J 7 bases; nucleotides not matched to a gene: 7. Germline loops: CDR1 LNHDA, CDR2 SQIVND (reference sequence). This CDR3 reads CASSIAAQTGNEQFF. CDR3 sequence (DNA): TGTGCCAGTAGTATAGCCGCCCAGACAGGGAATGAGCAGTTCTTC.

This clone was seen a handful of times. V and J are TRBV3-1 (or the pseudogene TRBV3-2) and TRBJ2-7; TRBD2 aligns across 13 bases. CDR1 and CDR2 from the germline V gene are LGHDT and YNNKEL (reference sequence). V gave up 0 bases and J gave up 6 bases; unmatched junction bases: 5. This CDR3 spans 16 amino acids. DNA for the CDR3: TGTGCCAGCAGCCAAGATGAGACTAGCGGGAGGTCCGAGCAGTACTTC. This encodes CASSQDETSGRSEQYF.

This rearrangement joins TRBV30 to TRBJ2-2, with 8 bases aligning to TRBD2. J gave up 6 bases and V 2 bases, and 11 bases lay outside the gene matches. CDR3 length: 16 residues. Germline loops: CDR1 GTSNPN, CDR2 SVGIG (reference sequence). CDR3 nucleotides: TGTGCCTGGAGTCGTCGAGCGGGGGCAATTGCCGGGGAGCTGTTTTTT. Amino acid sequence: CAWSRRAGAIAGELFF.

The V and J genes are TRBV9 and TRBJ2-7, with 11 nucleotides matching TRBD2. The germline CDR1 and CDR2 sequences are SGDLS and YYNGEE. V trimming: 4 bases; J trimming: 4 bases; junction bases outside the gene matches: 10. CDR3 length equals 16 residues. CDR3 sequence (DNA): TGTGCCAGCAGCCCTCGCATTAGCGGGGGGGCTTACGAGCAGTACTTC. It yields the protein CASSPRISGGAYEQYF.

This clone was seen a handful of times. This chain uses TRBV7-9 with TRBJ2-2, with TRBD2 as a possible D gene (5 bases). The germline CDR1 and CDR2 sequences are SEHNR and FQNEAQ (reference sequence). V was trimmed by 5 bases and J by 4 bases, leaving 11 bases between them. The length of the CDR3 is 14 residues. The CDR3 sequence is CASSPGIGTGELFF. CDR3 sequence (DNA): TGTGCCAGCAGCCCCGGGATAGGCACCGGGGAGCTGTTTTTT.

CDR3 nucleotides: TGTGCCTGGAGTAGACTGACGGATAATCAGCCCCAGCATTTT. The encoded protein is CAWSRLTDNQPQHF. The chain is built from TRBV30 and TRBJ1-5; D call uncertain. The CDR3 length is 14 residues. Germline CDR1 is GTSNPN and CDR2 is SVGIG (reference sequence). V was trimmed by 2 bases and J by 4 bases, leaving 12 bases between them.

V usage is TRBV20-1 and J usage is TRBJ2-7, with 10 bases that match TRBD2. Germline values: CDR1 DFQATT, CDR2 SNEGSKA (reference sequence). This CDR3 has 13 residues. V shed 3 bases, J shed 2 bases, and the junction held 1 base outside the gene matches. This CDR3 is CSASTSGTYEQYF. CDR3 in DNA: TGCAGTGCTAGTACTAGCGGGACCTACGAGCAGTACTTC.

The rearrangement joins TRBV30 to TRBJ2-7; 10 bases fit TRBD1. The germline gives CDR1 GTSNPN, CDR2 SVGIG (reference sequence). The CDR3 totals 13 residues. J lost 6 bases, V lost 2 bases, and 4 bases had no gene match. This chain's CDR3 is CAWSTRTGGEQYF. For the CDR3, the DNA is TGTGCCTGGAGTACAAGGACAGGGGGCGAGCAGTACTTC.

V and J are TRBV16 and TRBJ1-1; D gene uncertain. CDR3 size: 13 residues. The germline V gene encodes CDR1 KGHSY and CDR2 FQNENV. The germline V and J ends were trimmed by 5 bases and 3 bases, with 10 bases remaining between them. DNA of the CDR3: TGTGCCAGCAGCACTACTTTCGACACTGAAGCTTTCTTT. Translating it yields CASSTTFDTEAFF.

The CDR3 region has the DNA TGTGCCAGCAGCTTAGCGTGGGGGGTAGGGACCTATGGCTACACCTTC. Translating gives CASSLAWGVGTYGYTF. The gene calls are TRBV7-8 and TRBJ1-2, with D possibly TRBD1 on 5 matching bases. CDR3 length equals 16 residues. Germline assignment: CDR1 SGHVS and CDR2 FQNEAQ. V was cut by 0 bases and J by 4 bases, with 15 bases left in between.

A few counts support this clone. As DNA, the CDR3 is TGTGCCATTCGACAGGGGGCTGATGAAAAACTGTTTTTT. It codes for CAIRQGADEKLFF. The chain is built from TRBV10-3 and TRBJ1-4; TRBD1 matches at 10 bases. The germline V gene encodes CDR1 ENHRY and CDR2 SYGVKD. This CDR3 has 13 residues. Trimming cost V 9 bases and J 6 bases; bases outside gene matches: 4.

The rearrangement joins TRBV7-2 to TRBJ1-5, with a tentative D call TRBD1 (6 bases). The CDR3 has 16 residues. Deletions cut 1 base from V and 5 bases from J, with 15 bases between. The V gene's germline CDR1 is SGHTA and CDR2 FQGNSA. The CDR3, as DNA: TGTGCCAGCAGCTTAGGGCAGGGGACAAGGCATCAGCCCCAGCATTTT. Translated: CASSLGQGTRHQPQHF.

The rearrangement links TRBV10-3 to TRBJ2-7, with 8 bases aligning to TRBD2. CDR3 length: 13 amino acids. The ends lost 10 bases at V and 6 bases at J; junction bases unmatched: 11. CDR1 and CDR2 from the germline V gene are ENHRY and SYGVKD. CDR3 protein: CATWAGRGGEQYF. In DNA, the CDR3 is TGTGCCACATGGGCGGGCCGGGGGGGCGAGCAGTACTTC.